This T cell receptor (beta chain) was identified in a study of regulatory T cells in long-lasting Graves disease. As to time point: newly diagnosed GD, antithyroid drugs for less than 3 months. RNA isolated from PBMCs was used to make the TCR library. This clonotype was recorded many times. Building the TCR beta libraries relied on iRepertoire HTBI primers, and CDR3 regions underwent Arm-PCR. TCRdb passed the multiplex PCR reads through MiXCR, listing each CDR3 protein once. The sample yields about 420,000 distinct CDR3 sequences, less than 20% seen once. The data also belong to a second study, concerning T cells in Graves' hyperthyroidism and ophthalmopathy. Per that paper: The TCR CDR3 first-round RT-PCR relied on the HTBI primer set.

The source of this sequence is a woman between 18 and 29 years old with Graves disease. Sequencing was performed on peripheral blood mononuclear cells (PBMCs), taken at new diagnosis, from a patient treated with antithyroid drugs.

CDR3 residues: CATRLPGQGANNEQFF. The DNA of the CDR3 is TGTGCCACCCGACTGCCGGGACAGGGGGCCAACAATGAGCAGTTCTTC. This chain connects TRBV27 to TRBJ2-1; 12 bases line up with TRBD1. The CDR3 contains 16 residues. With 10 bases clipped from V and 5 bases from J, the junction kept 12 bases outside the gene matches. Germline V lookup: CDR1 MNHEY, CDR2 SMNVEV (reference sequence).